The entry that follows covers one T cell receptor (beta chain) sequence. The clone's antigen remains unknown. Base qualities are missing; no much larger clone stands one base away. The sample belongs to a study of T cell responses to AZD1222 COVID-19 vaccine (dated by TCRdb to the early 2020s). With regard to the full study: A total of under 250 trial participants underwent TCR sequencing, of whom 200 to 220 had received two doses of AZD1222 and approximately 26 had received two doses of the MenACWY control vaccine. Trial participants were enrolled by age into subgroups of 18-55, 56-69 and 70-plus years, and roughly 150, 30 and 60 TCR-sequenced participants, respectively, were included in these subgroups.

Reading the label with the study, this specimen's time point is: about 28 days (+/-7) after the second vaccine dose. AZD1222 recipients given second doses at about 4 weeks or at about 12 weeks were pooled, since spike-specific TCR depth and breadth were not found to differ between the two schedules. Vaccinee samples came from UK trials COV001 and COV002, including a single-blind randomized controlled phase 2/3 trial of AZD1222 (ChAdOx1 nCoV-19) in healthy adults. For TCRbeta chain sequencing, PBMC samples from trial participants were taken at day 0 and at day 28 after the second dose. The CDR3 regions of human TCRbeta chains were analyzed by immunosequencing. The source study handled its data this way. Repertoire TCRs were checked for matches against a reference library of SARS-CoV-2-specific TCRs that had been generated using the MIRA antigen-specificity platform. Breadth meant the fraction of unique TCRs that were SARS-CoV-2-associated, whereas depth meant the fraction of total T cells that were SARS-CoV-2-associated. Using the MIRA data, every spike-specific TCR was mapped to the spike region that the TCR reacted to and assigned to either a CD4 or a CD8 class. Log10-transformed breadth and depth values were compared by one-way ANOVA with Sidak's multiple comparisons tests. TCRdb holds this immuneACCESS table with in-frame rearrangements only. Some clones are missing; in checked studies, unresolved V genes explain under half, and the rest has no known cause. V, J and clone size reflect that table, while D and trimming were determined from the DNA. The sample profile shows 85,000 to 90,000 clones; about nine tenths of them were found once. The top ten clonotypes cover roughly 5.2% of the sample.

Results the study describes overall, beyond this receptor: Most participants were white British and females outnumbered males, and the authors suggested that clonal diversity may have been underestimated. In the small 56-69-year group, the increase in depth fell short of significance, most likely because of low power. The whole spike protein was spanned by vaccine-associated CD4 TCRs, and dominant responses were seen in regions 160-218 and 743-854. Conclusions about previously exposed vaccinees are limited because only five to seven AZD1222 recipients were SARS-CoV-2 seropositive at baseline. Because no day 14 peak-response samples were available, the repertoires could be characterized only after the peak T cell response. Reportedly, almost half of the unique spike-specific TCRs recognized epitopes lying outside the regions that are mutated in the B.1.351 and B.1.1.7 variants. A significant rise in spike-specific TCR breadth and depth was observed after two AZD1222 doses relative to day 0 and relative to MenACWY recipients.

Sample: peripheral blood, taken 28 days after the second AZD1222 dose. This TCR was recovered from an adult who received the AZD1222 COVID-19 vaccine.

Read as DNA, the sequence is TGTGCCAGCAGCTGGGACCTGCGAGAGCAGTACGTC. Translated, this is CASSWDLREQYV. Rearrangement joined TRBV5-8 to TRBJ2-7; the D call could be TRBD1 or TRBD2, with each sharing 5 bases. Deletion took 3 bases off V and 7 bases off J, with a span of 11 bases between the germline ends. The germline V gene specifies SGHTS as CDR1 and YDEGEE as CDR2. The CDR3 goes from the cysteine to the valine over 12 residues. The CDR3 DNA has 36 bases and is translated from base 1.